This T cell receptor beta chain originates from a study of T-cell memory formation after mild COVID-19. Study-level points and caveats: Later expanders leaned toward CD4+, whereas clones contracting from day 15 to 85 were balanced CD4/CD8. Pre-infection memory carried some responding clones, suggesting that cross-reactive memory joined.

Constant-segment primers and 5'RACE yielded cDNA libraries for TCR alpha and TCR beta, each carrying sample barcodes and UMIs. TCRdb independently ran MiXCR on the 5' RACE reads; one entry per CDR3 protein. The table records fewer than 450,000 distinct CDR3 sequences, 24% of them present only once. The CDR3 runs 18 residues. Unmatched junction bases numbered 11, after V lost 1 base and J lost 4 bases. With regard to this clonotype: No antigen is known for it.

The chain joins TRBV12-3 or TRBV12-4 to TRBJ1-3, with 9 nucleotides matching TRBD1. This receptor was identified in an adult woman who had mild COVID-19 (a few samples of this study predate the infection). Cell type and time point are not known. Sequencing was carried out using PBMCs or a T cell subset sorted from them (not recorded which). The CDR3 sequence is CASSLGDRVIGRGNTIYF. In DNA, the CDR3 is TGTGCCAGCAGTTTAGGGGACAGGGTGATCGGACGAGGAAACACCATATATTTT.